The TCR beta chain described here comes from a study of blood T cell repertoires in COVID-19. The germline CDR1 and CDR2 sequences are SNHLY and FYNNEI. V was trimmed by 4 bases and J by 3 bases, leaving 10 bases between them. The CDR3 covers 15 residues. This clone showed up just once. TCRdb's copy holds only in-frame clones and misses some; the assay was immunoSEQ multiplex PCR. This sample has around 320,000 clones, with 85% found just once. The sequencing sample was made of peripheral blood. The rearrangement joins TRBV2 to TRBJ2-6; no clear D gene. This receptor was identified in a human donor in a cohort sampled during active COVID-19. The CDR3 protein is CASSVSGNGANVLTF. CDR3 bases: TGTGCCAGCAGTGTATCAGGAAATGGGGCCAACGTCCTGACTTTC.